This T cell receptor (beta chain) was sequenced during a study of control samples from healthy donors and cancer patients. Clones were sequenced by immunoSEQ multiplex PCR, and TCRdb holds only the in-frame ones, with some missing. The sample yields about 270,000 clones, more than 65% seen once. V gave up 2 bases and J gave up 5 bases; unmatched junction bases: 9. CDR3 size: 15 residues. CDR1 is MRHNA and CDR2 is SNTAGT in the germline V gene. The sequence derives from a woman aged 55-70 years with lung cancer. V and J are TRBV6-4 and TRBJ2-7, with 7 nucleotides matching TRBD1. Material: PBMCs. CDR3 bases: TGTGCCAGCAGTGACGACCCCCGGGACAGCCACGAGCAGTACTTC. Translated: CASSDDPRDSHEQYF.